Listed below are T cell receptor beta chains from one sample, sequenced in a study of blood T cell repertoires in COVID-19. Clones were read by immunoSEQ multiplex PCR, and TCRdb kept only the in-frame ones, dropping some. The sample lists around 200,000 clones; roughly nine tenths were seen once. Material for sequencing was peripheral blood. The receptors stem from a man aged 70-80 years with active or convalescent COVID-19. The CDR3 runs from the conserved cysteine through the conserved F or W. D genes are given only for firm matches. Size values are once, few and many counts, or a class for expanded clones, and some rows have none.

TRBJ2-3 TRBV16 TRBD2 . CASSPPGTSYPDTQYF TGTGCCAGCAGCCCTCCCGGGACTAGCTACCCAGATACGCAGTATTTT
TRBJ1-4 TRBV7-9 TRBD1 . CASTPWTGGIATNEKLFF TGTGCCAGCACCCCGTGGACAGGGGGGATTGCAACTAATGAAAAACTGTTTTTT
TRBJ1-1 TRBV3-1/TRBV3-2 . . CASSQGRNTEAFF TGTGCCAGCAGCCAAGGCAGGAACACTGAAGCTTTCTTT
TRBJ1-2 TRBV28 . . CASRPLGGGTNNYGYTF TGTGCCAGCAGACCCCTCGGGGGGGGCACAAACAACTATGGCTACACCTTC
TRBJ2-2 TRBV15 TRBD2 . CATSRRRGTMPGELFF TGTGCCACCAGCAGGAGGCGGGGGACTATGCCCGGGGAGCTGTTTTTT
TRBJ2-1 TRBV6-5 . . CASNKDWYNEQFF TGTGCCAGCAATAAGGACTGGTACAATGAGCAGTTCTTC
TRBJ1-1 TRBV5-5 . . CASSFPGRGEGTEAFF TGTGCCAGCAGCTTTCCAGGCCGAGGAGAGGGCACTGAAGCTTTCTTT
TRBJ1-6 TRBV28 . . CAGTRERNSPLHF TGTGCCGGAACCAGGGAAAGAAATTCACCCCTCCACTTT
TRBJ1-6 TRBV13 . . CASTRGYNSPLHF TGTGCCAGCACCAGGGGATATAATTCACCCCTCCACTTT
TRBJ1-2 TRBV27 . . CASSPSGGPNYGYTF TGTGCCAGCAGTCCCTCCGGGGGACCTAACTATGGCTACACCTTC
TRBJ1-5 TRBV10-3 . . CAISDALDQPQHF TGTGCCATCAGTGACGCCCTAGATCAGCCCCAGCATTTT
TRBJ1-2 TRBV28 . once CASSLTWESGYGYTF TGTGCCAGCAGTTTAACGTGGGAGTCAGGCTATGGCTACACCTTC